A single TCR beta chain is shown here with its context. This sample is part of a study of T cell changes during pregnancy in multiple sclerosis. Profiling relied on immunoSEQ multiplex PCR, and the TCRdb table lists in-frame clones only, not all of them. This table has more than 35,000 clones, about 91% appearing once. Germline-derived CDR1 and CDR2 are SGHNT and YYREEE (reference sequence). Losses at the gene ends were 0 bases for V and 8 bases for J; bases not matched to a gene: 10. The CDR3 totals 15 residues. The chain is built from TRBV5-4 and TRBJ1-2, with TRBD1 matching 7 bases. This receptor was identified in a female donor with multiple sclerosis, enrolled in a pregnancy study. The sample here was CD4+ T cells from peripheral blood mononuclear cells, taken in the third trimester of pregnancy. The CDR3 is CASSLGLQGPLGYTF. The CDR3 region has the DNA TGTGCCAGCAGCTTGGGTTTACAGGGGCCCTTAGGCTACACCTTC. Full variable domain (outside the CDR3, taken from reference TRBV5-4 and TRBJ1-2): ETGVTQSPTHLIKTRGQQVTLRCSSQSGHNTVSWYQQALGQGPQFIFQYYREEENGRGNFPPRFSGLQFPNYSSELNVNALELDDSALYLCASSLGLQGPLGYTFGSGTRLTVV.